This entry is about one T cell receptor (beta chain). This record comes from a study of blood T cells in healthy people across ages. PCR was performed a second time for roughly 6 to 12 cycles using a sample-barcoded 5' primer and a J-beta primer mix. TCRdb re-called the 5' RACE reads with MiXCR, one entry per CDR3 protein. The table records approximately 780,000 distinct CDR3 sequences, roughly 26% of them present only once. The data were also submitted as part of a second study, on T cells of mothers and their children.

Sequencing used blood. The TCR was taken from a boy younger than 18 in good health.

The CDR3 reads CSAQVQAGELFF. CDR3 sequence (DNA): TGCAGTGCTCAGGTCCAGGCCGGGGAGCTGTTTTTT. This sequence joins TRBV20-1 and TRBJ2-2; no reliable D call. The CDR3 has 12 amino acids. V dropped 5 bases and J dropped 6 bases, with 10 bases sitting between them. Germline-derived CDR1 and CDR2 are DFQATT and SNEGSKA (reference sequence).